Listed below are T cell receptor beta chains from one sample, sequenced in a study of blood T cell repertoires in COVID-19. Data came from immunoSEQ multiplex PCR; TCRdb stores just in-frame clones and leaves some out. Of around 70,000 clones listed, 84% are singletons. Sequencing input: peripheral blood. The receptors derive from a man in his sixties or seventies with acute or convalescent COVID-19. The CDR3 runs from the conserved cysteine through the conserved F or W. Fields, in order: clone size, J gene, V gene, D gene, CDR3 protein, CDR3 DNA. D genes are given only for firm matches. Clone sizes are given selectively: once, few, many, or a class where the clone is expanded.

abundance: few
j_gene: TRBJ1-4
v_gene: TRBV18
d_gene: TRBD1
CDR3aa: CASSPGQGGEKLFF
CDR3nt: TGTGCCAGCTCACCGGGACAGGGGGGTGAAAAACTGTTTTTT

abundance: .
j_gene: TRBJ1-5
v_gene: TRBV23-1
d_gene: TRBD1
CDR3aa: CASSQYRGGQGGPQHF
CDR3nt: TGCGCCAGCAGTCAATATAGGGGGGGACAGGGAGGGCCCCAGCATTTT

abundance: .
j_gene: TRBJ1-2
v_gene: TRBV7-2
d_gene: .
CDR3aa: CASSLAQGYNYGYTF
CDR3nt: TGTGCCAGCAGCTTAGCACAGGGTTATAACTATGGCTACACCTTC

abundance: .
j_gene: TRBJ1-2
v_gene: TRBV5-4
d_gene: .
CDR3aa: CASSLAGGRGYGYTF
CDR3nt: TGTGCCAGCAGCTTGGCGGGGGGGCGCGGCTATGGCTACACCTTC

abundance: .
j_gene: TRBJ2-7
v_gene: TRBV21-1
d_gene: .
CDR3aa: CASSKLCHYNYEQYF
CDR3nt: TGTGCCAGCAGCAAGTTATGTCACTACAACTACGAGCAGTACTTC

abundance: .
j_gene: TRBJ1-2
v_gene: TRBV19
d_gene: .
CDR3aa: CASSIPGGGPNYGYTF
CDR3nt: TGTGCCAGTAGTATCCCGGGGGGAGGCCCCAACTATGGCTACACCTTC

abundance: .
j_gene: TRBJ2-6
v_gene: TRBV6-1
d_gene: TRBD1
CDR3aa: CASSAGTVASGANVLTF
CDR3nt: TGTGCCAGCAGTGCGGGGACAGTTGCTTCTGGGGCCAACGTCCTGACTTTC

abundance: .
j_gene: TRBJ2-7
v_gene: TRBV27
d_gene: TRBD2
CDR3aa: CASSFWTSPYEQYF
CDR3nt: TGTGCCAGCAGTTTCTGGACTAGCCCCTACGAGCAGTACTTC

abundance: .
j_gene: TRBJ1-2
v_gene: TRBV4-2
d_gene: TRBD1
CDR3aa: CASSQASGTGSGYTF
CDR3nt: TGTGCCAGCAGCCAAGCGTCCGGGACAGGGAGCGGCTACACCTTC

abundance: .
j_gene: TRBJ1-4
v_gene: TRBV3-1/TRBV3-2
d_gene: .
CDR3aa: CASSHSGTNEKLFF
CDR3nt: TGTGCCAGCAGCCACTCAGGCACTAATGAAAAACTGTTTTTT

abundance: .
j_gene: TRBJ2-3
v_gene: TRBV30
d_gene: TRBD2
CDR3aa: CAWSGGREDPDTQYF
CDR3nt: TGTGCCTGGAGTGGGGGGCGGGAGGACCCAGATACGCAGTATTTT

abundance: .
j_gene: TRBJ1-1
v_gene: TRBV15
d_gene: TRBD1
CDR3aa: CATSRSTGGNTEAFF
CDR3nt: TGTGCCACCAGCAGATCGACAGGGGGCAACACTGAAGCTTTCTTT

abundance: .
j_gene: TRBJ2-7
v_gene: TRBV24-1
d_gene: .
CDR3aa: CATSDPQTYEQYF
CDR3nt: TGTGCCACCAGTGACCCCCAAACCTACGAGCAGTACTTC

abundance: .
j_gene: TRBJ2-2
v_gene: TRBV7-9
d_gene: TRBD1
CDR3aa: CASSWGQGASGELFF
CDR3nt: TGTGCCAGCAGCTGGGGACAGGGGGCGAGCGGGGAGCTGTTTTTT

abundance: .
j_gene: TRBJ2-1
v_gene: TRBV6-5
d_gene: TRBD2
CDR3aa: CASSNSGEYNEQFF
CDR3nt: TGTGCCAGCAGCAATAGCGGGGAATACAATGAGCAGTTCTTC

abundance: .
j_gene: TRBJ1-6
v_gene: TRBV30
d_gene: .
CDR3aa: CAWSPQNSPLHF
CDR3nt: TGTGCCTGGAGTCCACAGAATTCACCCCTCCACTTT

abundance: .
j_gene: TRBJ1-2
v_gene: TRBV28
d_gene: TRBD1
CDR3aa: CASSRRQGAFGYTF
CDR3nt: TGTGCCAGCAGTCGACGACAGGGGGCGTTTGGCTACACCTTC

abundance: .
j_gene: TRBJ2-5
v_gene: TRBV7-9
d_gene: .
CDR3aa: CASSISPSETQYF
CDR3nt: TGTGCCAGCAGCATTAGTCCGTCAGAGACCCAGTACTTC

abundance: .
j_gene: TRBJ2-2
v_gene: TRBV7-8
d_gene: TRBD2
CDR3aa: CASSSYRLAGGPAGELFF
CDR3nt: TGTGCCAGCAGCTCTTACAGGCTAGCGGGGGGGCCGGCCGGGGAGCTGTTTTTT

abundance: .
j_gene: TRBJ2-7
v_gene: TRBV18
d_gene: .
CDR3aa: CASSDRIGGEYF
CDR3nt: TGTGCCAGCTCAGATAGAATTGGCGGGGAGTACTTC

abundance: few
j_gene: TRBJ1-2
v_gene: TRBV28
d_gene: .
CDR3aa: CAILQGTNYGYTF
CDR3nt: TGTGCCATCCTACAGGGTACCAACTATGGCTACACCTTC

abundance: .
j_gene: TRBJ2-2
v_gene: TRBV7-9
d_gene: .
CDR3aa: CASSFSETGELFF
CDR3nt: TGTGCCAGCAGCTTTTCGGAGACCGGGGAGCTGTTTTTT

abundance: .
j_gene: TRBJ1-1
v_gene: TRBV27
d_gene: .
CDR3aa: CASSHGTTRGEAFF
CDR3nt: TGTGCCAGCAGTCACGGGACCACGCGGGGTGAAGCTTTCTTT

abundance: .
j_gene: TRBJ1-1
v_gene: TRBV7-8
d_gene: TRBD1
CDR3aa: CASSFDRVGEAFF
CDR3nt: TGTGCCAGCAGCTTCGACAGGGTTGGTGAAGCTTTCTTT

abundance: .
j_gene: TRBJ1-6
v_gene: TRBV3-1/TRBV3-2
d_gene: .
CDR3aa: CASSHLQGSLGSPLHF
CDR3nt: TGTGCCAGCAGCCACTTACAGGGTTCCCTGGGTTCACCCCTCCACTTT

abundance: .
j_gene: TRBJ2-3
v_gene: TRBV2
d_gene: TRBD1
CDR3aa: CASSTDRATDTQYF
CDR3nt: TGTGCCAGCAGTACGGACAGGGCCACAGATACGCAGTATTTT

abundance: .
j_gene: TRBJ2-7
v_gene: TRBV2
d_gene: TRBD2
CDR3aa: CASSAQASGVGYF
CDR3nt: TGTGCCAGCAGCGCCCAGGCTAGCGGGGTGGGGTACTTC

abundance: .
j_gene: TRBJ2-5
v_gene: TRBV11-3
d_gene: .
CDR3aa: CASSPIPYRGARETQYF
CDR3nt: TGTGCCAGCAGCCCGATTCCTTATCGGGGGGCCCGGGAGACCCAGTACTTC

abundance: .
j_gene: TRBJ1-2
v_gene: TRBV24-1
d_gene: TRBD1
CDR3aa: CATSAGGREGYGYTF
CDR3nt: TGTGCCACCAGTGCAGGGGGCCGGGAAGGCTATGGCTACACCTTC

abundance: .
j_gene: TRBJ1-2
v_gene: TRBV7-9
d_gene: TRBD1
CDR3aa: CASSTPGQGMGGYTF
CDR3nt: TGTGCCAGCAGTACACCGGGACAGGGGATGGGAGGCTACACCTTC

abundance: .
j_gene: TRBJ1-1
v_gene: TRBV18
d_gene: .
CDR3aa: CASSPSQSEAFF
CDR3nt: TGTGCCAGCTCACCATCTCAGTCTGAAGCTTTCTTT

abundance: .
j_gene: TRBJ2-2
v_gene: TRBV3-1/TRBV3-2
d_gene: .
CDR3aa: CASSQAFPGELFF
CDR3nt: TGTGCCAGCAGCCAAGCCTTCCCCGGGGAGCTGTTTTTT

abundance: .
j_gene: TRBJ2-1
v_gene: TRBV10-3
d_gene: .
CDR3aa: CAISRGQYNEQFF
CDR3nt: TGTGCCATCAGTAGAGGACAATACAATGAGCAGTTCTTC

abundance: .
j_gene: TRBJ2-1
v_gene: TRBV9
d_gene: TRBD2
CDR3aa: CASSVAGGTSGRIEQFF
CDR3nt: TGTGCCAGCAGCGTAGCAGGTGGGACTAGCGGGAGAATCGAGCAGTTCTTC

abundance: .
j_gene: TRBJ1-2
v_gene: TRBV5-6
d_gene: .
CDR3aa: CASSFDGRVGYTF
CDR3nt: TGTGCCAGCAGCTTCGACGGGAGGGTTGGCTACACCTTC

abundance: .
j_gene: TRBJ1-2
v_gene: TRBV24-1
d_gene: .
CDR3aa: CATSDLRENGYTF
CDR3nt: TGTGCCACCAGTGATTTGCGGGAGAATGGCTACACCTTC

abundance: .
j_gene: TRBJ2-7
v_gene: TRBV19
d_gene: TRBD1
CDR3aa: CASSIAWTGASYEQYF
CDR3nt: TGTGCCAGTAGTATAGCCTGGACAGGGGCCTCCTACGAGCAGTACTTC